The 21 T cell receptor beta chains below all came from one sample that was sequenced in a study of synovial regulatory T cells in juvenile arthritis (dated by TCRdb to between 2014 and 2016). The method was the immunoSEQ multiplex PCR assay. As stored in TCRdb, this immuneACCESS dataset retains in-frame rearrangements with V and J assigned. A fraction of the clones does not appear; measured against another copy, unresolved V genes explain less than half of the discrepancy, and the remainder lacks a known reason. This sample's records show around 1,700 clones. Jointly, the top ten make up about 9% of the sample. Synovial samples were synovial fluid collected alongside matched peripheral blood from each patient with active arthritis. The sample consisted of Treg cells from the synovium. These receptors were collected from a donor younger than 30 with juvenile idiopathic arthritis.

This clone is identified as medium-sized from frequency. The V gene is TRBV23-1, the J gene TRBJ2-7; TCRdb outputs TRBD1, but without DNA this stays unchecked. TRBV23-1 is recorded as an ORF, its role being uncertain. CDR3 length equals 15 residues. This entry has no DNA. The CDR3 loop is CASSQTLDRSYEQYF.

Here the CDR3 reads CAWVYKNTGELFF. The chain combines TRBV30 with TRBJ2-2; TCRdb's D call of TRBD1 is untestable without DNA. The CDR3 covers 13 residues. Only the protein is available. Germline lookup yields CDR1 GTSNPN and CDR2 SVGIG (reference sequence).

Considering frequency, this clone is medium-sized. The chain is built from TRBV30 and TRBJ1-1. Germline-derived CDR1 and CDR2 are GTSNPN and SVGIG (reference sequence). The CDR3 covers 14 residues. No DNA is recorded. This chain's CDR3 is CAWSLILGEGGAFF.

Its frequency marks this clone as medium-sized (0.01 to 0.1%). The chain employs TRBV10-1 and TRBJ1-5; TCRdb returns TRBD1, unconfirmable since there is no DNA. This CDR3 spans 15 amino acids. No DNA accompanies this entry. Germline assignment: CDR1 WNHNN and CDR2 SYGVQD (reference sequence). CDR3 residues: CASSLRVQDNQPQHF.

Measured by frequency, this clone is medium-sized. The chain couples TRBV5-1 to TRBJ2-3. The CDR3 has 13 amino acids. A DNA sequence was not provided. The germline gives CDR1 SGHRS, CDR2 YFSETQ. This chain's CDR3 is CASSLASTDTQYF.

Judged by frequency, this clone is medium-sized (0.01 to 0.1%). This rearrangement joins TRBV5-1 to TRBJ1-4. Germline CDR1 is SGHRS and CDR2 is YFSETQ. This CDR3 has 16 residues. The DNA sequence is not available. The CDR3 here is CASSLAVGGSGEKLFF. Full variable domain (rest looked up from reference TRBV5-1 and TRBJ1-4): KAGVTQTPRYLIKTRGQQVTLSCSPISGHRSVSWYQQTPGQGLQFLFEYFSETQRNKGNFPGRFSGRQFSNSRSEMNVSTLELGDSALYLCASSLAVGGSGEKLFFGSGTQLSVL.

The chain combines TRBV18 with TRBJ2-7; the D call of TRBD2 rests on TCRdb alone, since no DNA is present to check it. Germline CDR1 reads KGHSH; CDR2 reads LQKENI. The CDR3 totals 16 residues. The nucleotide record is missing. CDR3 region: CASSVFPAGENYEQYF.

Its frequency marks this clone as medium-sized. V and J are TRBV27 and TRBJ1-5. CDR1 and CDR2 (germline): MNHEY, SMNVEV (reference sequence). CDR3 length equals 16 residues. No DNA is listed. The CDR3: CASRSIGKGYNQPQHF.

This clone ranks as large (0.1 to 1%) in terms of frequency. CDR3 residues: CASSQGGQGTYEKLFF. The chain links TRBV4-2 to TRBJ1-4; the D gene TCRdb calls, TRBD1, cannot be checked with no DNA. The CDR3 extends over 16 amino acids. DNA for this receptor is not on file. Germline V gives CDR1 LGHNA, CDR2 YNFKEQ.

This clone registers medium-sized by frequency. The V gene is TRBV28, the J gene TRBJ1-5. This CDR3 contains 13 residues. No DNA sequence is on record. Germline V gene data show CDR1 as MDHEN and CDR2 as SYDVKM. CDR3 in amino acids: CASSSDGNQPQHF.

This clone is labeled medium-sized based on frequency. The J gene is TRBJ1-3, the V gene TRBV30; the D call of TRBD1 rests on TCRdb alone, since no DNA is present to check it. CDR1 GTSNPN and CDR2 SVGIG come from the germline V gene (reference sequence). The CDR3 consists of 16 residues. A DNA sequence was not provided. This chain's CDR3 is CAWSALNQISGNTIYF.

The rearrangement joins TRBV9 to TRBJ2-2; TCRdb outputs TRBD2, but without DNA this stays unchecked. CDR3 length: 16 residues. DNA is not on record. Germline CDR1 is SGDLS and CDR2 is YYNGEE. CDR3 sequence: CASKRVPGGDTGELFF.

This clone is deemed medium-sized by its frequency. The CDR3 region is CASSLTPHEQYF. This chain uses TRBV7-9 with TRBJ2-7; TCRdb designates TRBD2, a call that cannot be tested without DNA. The CDR3 contains 12 residues. The entry carries no DNA sequence. From germline, CDR1 is SEHNR and CDR2 FQNEAQ (reference sequence).

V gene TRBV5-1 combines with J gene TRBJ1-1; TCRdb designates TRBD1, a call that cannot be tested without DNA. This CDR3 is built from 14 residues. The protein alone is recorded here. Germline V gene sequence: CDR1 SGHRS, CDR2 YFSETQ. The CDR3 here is CASSFRTGTTEAFF.

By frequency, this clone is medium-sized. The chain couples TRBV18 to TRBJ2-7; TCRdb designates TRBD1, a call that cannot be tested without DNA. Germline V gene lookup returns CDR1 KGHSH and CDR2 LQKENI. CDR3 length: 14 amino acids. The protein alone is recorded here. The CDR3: CASSPGTALRGQYF.

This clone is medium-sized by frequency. The CDR3 sequence is CASSFTGEQFF. The chain is built from TRBV7-9 and TRBJ2-1; TCRdb returns TRBD2, unconfirmable since there is no DNA. Germline CDR1 reads SEHNR; CDR2 reads FQNEAQ (reference sequence). The length of the CDR3 is 11 residues. The entry carries no DNA sequence.

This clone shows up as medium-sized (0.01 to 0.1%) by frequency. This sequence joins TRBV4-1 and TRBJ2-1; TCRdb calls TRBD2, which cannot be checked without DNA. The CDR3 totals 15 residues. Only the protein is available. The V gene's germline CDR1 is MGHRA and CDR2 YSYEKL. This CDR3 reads CASSQAAGGPNEQFF.

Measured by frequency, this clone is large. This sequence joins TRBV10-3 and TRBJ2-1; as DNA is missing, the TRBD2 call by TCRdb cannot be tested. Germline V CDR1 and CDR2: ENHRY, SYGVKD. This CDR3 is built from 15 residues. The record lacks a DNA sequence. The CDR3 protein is CAISELAGGYNEQFF.

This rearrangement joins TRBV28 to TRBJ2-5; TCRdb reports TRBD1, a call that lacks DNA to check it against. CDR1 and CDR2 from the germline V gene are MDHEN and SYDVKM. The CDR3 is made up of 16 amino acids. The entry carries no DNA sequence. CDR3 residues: CASSLRMQGHGETQYF.

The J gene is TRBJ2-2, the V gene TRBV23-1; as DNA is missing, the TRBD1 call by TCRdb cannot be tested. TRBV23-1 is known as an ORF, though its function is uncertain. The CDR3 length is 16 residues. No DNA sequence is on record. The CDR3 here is CASSHPGTGPTGELFF.

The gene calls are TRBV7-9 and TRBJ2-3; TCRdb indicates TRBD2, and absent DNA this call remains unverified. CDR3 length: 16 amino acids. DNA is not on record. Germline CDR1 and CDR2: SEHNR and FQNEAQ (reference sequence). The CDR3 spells CASSLDRTSTTDTQYF. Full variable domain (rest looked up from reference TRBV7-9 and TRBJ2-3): DTGVSQNPRHKITKRGQNVTFRCDPISEHNRLYWYRQTLGQGPEFLTYFQNEAQLEKSRLLSDRFSAERPKGSFSTLEIQRTEQGDSAMYLCASSLDRTSTTDTQYFGPGTRLTVL.